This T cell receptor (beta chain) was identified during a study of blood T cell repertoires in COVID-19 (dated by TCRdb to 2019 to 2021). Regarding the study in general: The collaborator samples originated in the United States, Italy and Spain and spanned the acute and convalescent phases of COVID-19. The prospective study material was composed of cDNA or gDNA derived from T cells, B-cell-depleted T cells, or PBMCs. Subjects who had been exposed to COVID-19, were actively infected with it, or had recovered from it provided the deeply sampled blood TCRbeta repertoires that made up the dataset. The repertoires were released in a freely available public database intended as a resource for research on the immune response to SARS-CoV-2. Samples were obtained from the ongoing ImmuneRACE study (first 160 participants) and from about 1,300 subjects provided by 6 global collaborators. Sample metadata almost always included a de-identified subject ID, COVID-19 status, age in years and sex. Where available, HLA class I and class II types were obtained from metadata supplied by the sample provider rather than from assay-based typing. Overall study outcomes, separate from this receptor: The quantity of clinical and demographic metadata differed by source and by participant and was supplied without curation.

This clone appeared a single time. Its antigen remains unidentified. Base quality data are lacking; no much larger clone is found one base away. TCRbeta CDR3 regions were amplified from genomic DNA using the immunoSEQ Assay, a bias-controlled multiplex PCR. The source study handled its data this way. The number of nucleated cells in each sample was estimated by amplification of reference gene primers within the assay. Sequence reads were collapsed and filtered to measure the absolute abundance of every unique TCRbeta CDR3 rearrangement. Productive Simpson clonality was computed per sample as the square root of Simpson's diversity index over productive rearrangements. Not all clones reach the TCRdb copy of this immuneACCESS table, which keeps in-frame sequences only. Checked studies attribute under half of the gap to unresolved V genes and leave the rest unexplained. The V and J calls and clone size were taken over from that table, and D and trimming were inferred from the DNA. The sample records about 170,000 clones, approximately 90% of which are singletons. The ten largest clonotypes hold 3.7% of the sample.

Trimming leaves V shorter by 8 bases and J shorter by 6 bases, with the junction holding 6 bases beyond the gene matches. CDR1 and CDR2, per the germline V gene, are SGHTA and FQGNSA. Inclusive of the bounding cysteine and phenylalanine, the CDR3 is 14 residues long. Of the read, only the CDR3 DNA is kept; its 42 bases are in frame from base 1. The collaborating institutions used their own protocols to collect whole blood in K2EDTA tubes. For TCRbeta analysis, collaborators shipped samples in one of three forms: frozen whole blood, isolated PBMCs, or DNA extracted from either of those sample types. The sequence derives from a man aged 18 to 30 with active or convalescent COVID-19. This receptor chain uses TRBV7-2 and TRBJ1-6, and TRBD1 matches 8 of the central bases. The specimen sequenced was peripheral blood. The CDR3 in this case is CASRWTGLNSPLHF. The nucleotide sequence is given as TGTGCCAGCCGCTGGACAGGGCTTAATTCACCCCTCCACTTT. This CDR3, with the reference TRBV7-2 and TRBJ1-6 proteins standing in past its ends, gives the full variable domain GAGVSQSPSNKVTEKGKDVELRCDPISGHTALYWYRQSLGQGLEFLIYFQGNSAPDKSGLPSDRFSAERTGGSVSTLTIQRTQQEDSAVYLCASRWTGLNSPLHFGNGTRLTVT.